This entry describes one TCR beta chain. Antigen unknown. Compared with germline, one end of the junction differs, possibly owing to a read error. In the original analysis: Out-of-frame sequences were removed, leaving roughly 2.1 million distinct TCRbeta sequences. Measured with immunoSEQ multiplex PCR; TCRdb has only the in-frame clones, and not every one. The V and J calls and clone size are taken from that table; D and trimming were inferred from the DNA. The sample has 50,000 to 70,000 clones, around 80% seen once; the top ten hold 0.82%. This CDR3 spans 13 amino acids. Germline CDR1 SSHAT, CDR2 FNYEAQ (reference sequence). The entry originates in a study of memory CD4+ T cells and cytomegalovirus serostatus. In the study overall: This sample comes from healthy Belgian adults, 9 CMV seropositive, about 23 seronegative. General study findings and limits: The CMV-associated TCR signature appears largely within the CD4+ memory repertoire.

The sort gate was single viable CD3+CD4+CD8-CD45RO+ cells for memory CD4+ T cells. The sequencing sample was made of memory CD4+ T cells from blood. The chain couples TRBV7-7 to TRBJ2-2; the D is unclear. The receptor's source is an adult in good health and CMV-seronegative. CDR3: CASSLIGTGELFF. The CDR3 nucleotides read TGTGCTAGCAGCTTAATCGGCACCGGGGAGCTGTTTTTT. Variable domain in full (rest from reference TRBV7-7 and TRBJ2-2): GAGVSQSPRYKVTKRGQDVTLRCDPISSHATLYWYQQALGQGPEFLTYFNYEAQPDKSGLPSDRFSAERPEGSISTLTIQRTEQRDSAMYRCASSLIGTGELFFGEGSRLTVL.